This T cell receptor beta chain was profiled in a study of blood T cell repertoires in COVID-19. Study details: The United States, Italy and Spain provided the acute and convalescent COVID-19 samples. The cDNA or gDNA used as material had been derived from T cells, B-cell-depleted T cells, or PBMCs.

The table came from immunoSEQ multiplex PCR; TCRdb's copy has only in-frame clones and leaves some out. The data show under 200,000 clones, approximately 81% seen once. Enrollees, about 18 to 90 years old, lived in approximately 25 US areas. Assignments of participants to cohorts depended upon their own reported clinical history. V lost 3 bases to trimming and J lost 6 bases, with 8 bases between them. Germline loops: CDR1 KGHSY, CDR2 FQNENV. CDR3 length: 13 residues. This clone appeared a few times. The sequence came from a woman aged 50 to 60 who had recovered from COVID-19. The chain couples TRBV16 to TRBJ2-2, with D perhaps TRBD1 (5 bases). Input material: PBMCs or T cells enriched from blood (not recorded which). The DNA of the CDR3 is TGTGCCAGCAGCCAGTGGGGCGCCGGGGAGCTGTTTTTT. This translates into CASSQWGAGELFF.